This record looks at one T cell receptor (beta chain) sequence and its context. Its antigen is still unknown. V was trimmed by 0 bases and J by 2 bases, leaving 4 bases between them. The CDR3 runs 14 residues. In germline, CDR1 is MNHEY, CDR2 SVGAGI. Here immunoSEQ multiplex PCR was the method, and the copy in TCRdb shows in-frame clones only, minus some. This table has fewer than 55,000 clones, over 65% appearing once. Isolating CD4+ T cells followed roughly ten days of culture. This individual tested PCR-positive for SARS-CoV-2 infection between March and December 2020. Every participant took two doses of the BNT162b2 or mRNA-1273 vaccine. This entry belongs to a study of vaccination effects on CD4 cells after COVID-19.

The input for sequencing was CD4+ T cells from PBMCs cultured without peptide, taken after COVID-19 vaccination. The source is a human donor who had a prior SARS-CoV-2 infection. This sequence joins TRBV6-5 and TRBJ1-4; D unclear. In DNA form, the CDR3 reads TGTGCCAGCAGTTACTCTGGTACTAATGAAAAACTGTTTTTT. This gives the protein CASSYSGTNEKLFF.